The entry below gives a single T cell receptor (beta chain) sequence along with its context. CDR1 and CDR2 (germline): ENHRY, SYGVKD. Losses at the gene ends were 3 bases for V and 3 bases for J; bases not matched to a gene: 4. This CDR3 has 14 residues. Assay: immunoSEQ multiplex PCR; the TCRdb copy retains only in-frame clones and omits some. Of about 120,000 clones listed, more than 75% are singletons. The data derive from a study of blood T cell repertoires in COVID-19. Study details: The cDNA or gDNA used as material had been derived from T cells, B-cell-depleted T cells, or PBMCs.

Seattle patient enrollment occurred during active infection, with longitudinal follow-up thereafter. Material for sequencing was peripheral blood. This chain links TRBV10-3 with TRBJ2-5; 7 positions match TRBD2. This clonotype originated in a woman between 65 and 79 years old with COVID-19, enrolled during active disease. The CDR3 is CAISDAGGKETQYF. The DNA of the CDR3 is TGTGCCATCAGTGACGCCGGGGGGAAAGAGACCCAGTACTTC.